Listed below are T cell receptor beta chains from one sample, sequenced in a study of T cell responses to AZD1222 COVID-19 vaccine. Profiled with immunoSEQ multiplex PCR; TCRdb holds only in-frame clones, not every one. The sample yields about 180,000 clones, around 90% seen once. This specimen was peripheral blood, taken on day 0 of AZD1222 vaccination. The receptors here all came from an adult in good health. The conserved cysteine and the conserved F or W are not part of the CDR3 here.

V gene: TRBV24-1; J gene: TRBJ1-5; CDR3 protein: ATSDPGTEQPQH
V gene: TRBV27; J gene: TRBJ2-2; CDR3 protein: ATGANLGELF
V gene: TRBV6-2/TRBV6-3; J gene: TRBJ2-2; CDR3 protein: ASSLTSGSPGELF
V gene: TRBV5-8; J gene: TRBJ2-1; CDR3 protein: ASSFVHRGRYNEQF
V gene: TRBV6-5; J gene: TRBJ1-1; CDR3 protein: ASSTPDRAEAF
V gene: TRBV10-1; J gene: TRBJ1-1; CDR3 protein: VSREGLNTEAF
V gene: TRBV7-9; J gene: TRBJ2-1; CDR3 protein: ASSPGTNLIYNEQF
V gene: TRBV2; J gene: TRBJ1-5; CDR3 protein: ASSEGQGRQPQH
V gene: TRBV5-6; J gene: TRBJ2-5; CDR3 protein: ASSLAAGTQY
V gene: TRBV28; J gene: TRBJ2-1; CDR3 protein: ASLLAGGYNEQF
V gene: TRBV12-3/TRBV12-4; J gene: TRBJ1-3; CDR3 protein: ASKETVGNTIY
V gene: TRBV9; J gene: TRBJ2-3; CDR3 protein: ASSPISVGKTDTQY
V gene: TRBV5-6; J gene: TRBJ2-2; CDR3 protein: ASSWDSLAGANTGELF
V gene: TRBV27; J gene: TRBJ2-1; CDR3 protein: ASSPPRTESSYNEQF
V gene: TRBV6-4; J gene: TRBJ2-2; CDR3 protein: ASSDFFKTGTGPPGELF
V gene: TRBV18; J gene: TRBJ2-7; CDR3 protein: ASSPPGAGGPYEQY
V gene: TRBV19; J gene: TRBJ1-6; CDR3 protein: ASSRDRSRSPLH
V gene: TRBV19; J gene: TRBJ1-2; CDR3 protein: ASSRTGDTGYT
V gene: TRBV5-1; J gene: TRBJ1-2; CDR3 protein: ASSLGLIYGYT
V gene: TRBV2; J gene: TRBJ2-1; CDR3 protein: ASTRLAGTYNEQF
V gene: TRBV3-1/TRBV3-2; J gene: TRBJ2-5; CDR3 protein: ASSRHQAQRGGETQY
V gene: TRBV9; J gene: TRBJ1-4; CDR3 protein: ASSAGQGYEKLF
V gene: TRBV5-1; J gene: TRBJ2-7; CDR3 protein: ASSPLGGGGEQY
V gene: TRBV6-5; J gene: TRBJ1-3; CDR3 protein: ATGAVSGNTIY
V gene: TRBV7-9; J gene: TRBJ2-2; CDR3 protein: ASSFWGPDTGELF
V gene: TRBV2; J gene: TRBJ2-1; CDR3 protein: ASSEQSSVNEQF
V gene: TRBV7-3; J gene: TRBJ1-1; CDR3 protein: ASSGGTEAF
V gene: TRBV13; J gene: TRBJ2-7; CDR3 protein: ASSSGPTRGEQY
V gene: TRBV18; J gene: TRBJ2-2; CDR3 protein: ASSPRTGTNTGELF
V gene: TRBV19; J gene: TRBJ2-1; CDR3 protein: ASSRLASNEQF
V gene: TRBV30; J gene: TRBJ1-6; CDR3 protein: AWDRMSSYNSPLH
V gene: TRBV11-2; J gene: TRBJ1-1; CDR3 protein: ASSLGTEAF
V gene: TRBV3-1/TRBV3-2; J gene: TRBJ1-1; CDR3 protein: ASSNRGQTEAF
V gene: TRBV3-1/TRBV3-2; J gene: TRBJ2-1; CDR3 protein: ASSQDHTGLVYNEQF
V gene: TRBV7-3; J gene: TRBJ2-7; CDR3 protein: ASSLDRYSYEQY
V gene: TRBV2; J gene: TRBJ1-3; CDR3 protein: ARTGTGGNSGNTIY